Below, 12 T cell receptor beta chains from the same sample are listed, as sequenced in a study of shared clonotypes between healthy human individuals. TCRdb keeps only in-frame clones here, not all; method: immunoSEQ multiplex PCR. The sample records 400,000 to 500,000 clones, around three quarters being singletons. Specimen: PBMCs. These receptors were taken from a woman in her forties in good health. Some clones in this sample may be carry-over from other donors' samples.

This sequence joins TRBV14 and TRBJ2-5; 10 bases match TRBD2. Per germline, CDR1 SGHDN and CDR2 FVKESK. This CDR3 spans 14 amino acids. J lost 2 bases, V lost 6 bases, and 3 bases had no gene match. In nucleotides, the CDR3 is TGTGCCAGCAGTCTACTAGCGGGGCAAGAGACCCAGTACTTC. Protein sequence: CASSLLAGQETQYF.

The V and J genes are TRBV7-2 and TRBJ2-6, with D hard to call. This CDR3 comprises 14 residues. Germline V gene lookup returns CDR1 SGHTA and CDR2 FQGNSA. Trimming cost V 5 bases and J 0 bases, with 5 bases left between them. In nucleotides, the CDR3 is TGTGCCAGCAGCCCCCGCTCTGGGGCCAACGTCCTGACTTTC. This gives the protein CASSPRSGANVLTF.

This clone was seen a handful of times. The chain couples TRBV5-1 to TRBJ1-1, with D possibly TRBD1 on 5 matching bases. V was shortened by 0 bases and J by 0 bases, with 12 bases between the two germline ends. This CDR3 is built from 16 residues. Per the germline V gene, CDR1 is SGHRS and CDR2 is YFSETQ. CDR3 nucleotide sequence: TGCGCCAGCAGCTTGGGCGTAGGGGCAATGAACACTGAAGCTTTCTTT. Its protein is CASSLGVGAMNTEAFF.

The chain combines TRBV5-1 with TRBJ2-7; 11 nucleotides agree with TRBD2. Germline V gives CDR1 SGHRS, CDR2 YFSETQ. V shed 4 bases and J 3 bases; nucleotides not matched to a gene: 12. The CDR3 extends over 17 amino acids. The CDR3 nucleotides read TGCGCCAGCAGCACGACTAGCGGGACAGGAGGGGACTACGAGCAGTACTTC. Translating gives CASSTTSGTGGDYEQYF.

This chain connects TRBV7-2 to TRBJ1-2; no clear D. CDR3 size: 14 residues. V was shortened by 0 bases and J by 0 bases, with 5 bases between the two germline ends. From germline, CDR1 is SGHTA and CDR2 FQGNSA. In DNA, the CDR3 is TGTGCCAGCAGCTTAGCAGCCTCTAACTATGGCTACACCTTC. Encoded protein: CASSLAASNYGYTF.

This clone was recorded once. The chain joins TRBV2 to TRBJ1-2; 7 bases agree with TRBD1. CDR3 size: 14 residues. The germline CDR1 and CDR2 sequences are SNHLY and FYNNEI. After removal of 9 bases from V and 4 bases from J, the junction contained 11 bases not matched to a gene. The CDR3 DNA follows: TGTGCCAGTGAGCACCGGGACAGTATCTATGGCTACACCTTC. Protein: CASEHRDSIYGYTF.

This sequence joins TRBV12-5 and TRBJ2-2, with D unclear. The CDR3 has 12 amino acids. Germline V gene sequence: CDR1 LGHNT, CDR2 FRNRAP. Trimming stripped 6 bases from V and 3 bases from J, with 5 bases between. In nucleotides, the CDR3 is TGTGCTAGTGGCCGGGACACCGGGGAGCTGTTTTTT. This codes for CASGRDTGELFF. The complete variable domain, with remaining parts taken from reference TRBV12-5 and TRBJ2-2, reads DARVTQTPRHKVTEMGQEVTMRCQPILGHNTVFWYRQTMMQGLELLAYFRNRAPLDDSGMPKDRFSAEMPDATLATLKIQPSEPRDSAVYFCASGRDTGELFFGEGSRLTVL.

The chain employs TRBV7-9 and TRBJ2-7; TRBD2 agrees at 8 bases. The CDR3 loop spans 15 amino acids. J was trimmed by 1 base and V by 10 bases; bases with no gene match: 12. Germline lookup yields CDR1 SEHNR and CDR2 FQNEAQ (reference sequence). The CDR3 DNA sequence: TGTGCCACCAGGACTAGCTCAGTTGGGTCCTACGAGCAGTACTTC. It yields the protein CATRTSSVGSYEQYF.

This clone has a handful of counts. Additional DNA sequences in this sample encode the identical CDR3. The genes are TRBV7-2 and TRBJ1-2; 7 positions agree with TRBD1. This CDR3 region has 14 residues. V was pared by 5 bases and J by 2 bases, with 5 bases of the junction left unmatched. CDR1 is SGHTA and CDR2 is FQGNSA in the germline V gene. CDR3 DNA: TGTGCCAGCAGCCCCGACAGGGCAAACTATGGCTACACCTTC. It encodes CASSPDRANYGYTF.

This chain uses TRBV28 with TRBJ1-5, with 8 bases lining up with TRBD1. J gave up 0 bases and V 4 bases, and 8 bases lay outside the gene matches. Germline V lookup: CDR1 MDHEN, CDR2 SYDVKM. The CDR3 length is 17 residues. The CDR3 is CASSSRTGIISNQPQHF. CDR3 nucleotides: TGTGCCAGCAGTTCGAGGACAGGGATAATTAGCAATCAGCCCCAGCATTTT.

The table lists this clone with a few counts. The chain employs TRBV7-9 and TRBJ2-1; a possible D gene is TRBD2 (6 bases). CDR3 length: 17 amino acids. CDR1 is SEHNR, CDR2 FQNEAQ, per germline (reference sequence). Between the trimmed V and J ends, which lost 3 bases and 1 base, there was a span of 16 bases. CDR3 sequence (DNA): TGTGCCAGCAGCTTTACGCCGGGGGATTGGTCCTACAATGAGCAGTTCTTC. This codes for CASSFTPGDWSYNEQFF.

V gene TRBV28 combines with J gene TRBJ2-3; D is perhaps TRBD2 (6 bases). The V gene lost 5 bases and the J gene lost 0 bases, with 12 bases spanning the gap. The CDR3 runs 15 residues. CDR1 is MDHEN, CDR2 SYDVKM, per germline. CDR3 nucleotides: TGTGCCAGCAGTCTAAGGACTATTAGCACAGATACGCAGTATTTT. Translated: CASSLRTISTDTQYF.